A selection of T cell receptor beta chains follows, all from one sample in a study of identical twins. TCRdb reprocessed the 5' RACE reads via MiXCR and lists one record per CDR3 protein. The table includes 1.5 million to 2 million distinct CDR3 sequences, about 31% detected once. Source material: cord blood. The receptors were gathered from a newborn girl in good health. Each CDR3 is given with its conserved first and last residue. A D gene is named only where the DNA matches it firmly. Size is omitted from some rows. Given values are once, few, many or a class for expanded clones.

-,many,TRBV12-3/TRBV12-4,TRBJ2-4,CASSPKGGRGHIQYF,TGTGCCAGCAGTCCCAAGGGGGGAAGGGGGCACATTCAGTACTTC
-,-,TRBV5-5,TRBJ2-1,CASSLTSTMAYNEQFF,TGTGCCAGCAGCTTGACGTCGACAATGGCCTACAATGAGCAGTTCTTC
-,once,TRBV27,TRBJ2-7,CASSFGFLSYEHYF,TGTGCCAGCAGTTTCGGATTCCTCTCCTACGAGCACTACTTC
-,many,TRBV12-3/TRBV12-4,TRBJ2-3,CASSQWDTQYF,TGTGCCAGCAGCCAATGGGATACGCAGTATTTT
-,few,TRBV5-1,TRBJ1-2,CASSVGVDGRHYGYTF,TGCGCCAGCAGCGTAGGGGTCGATGGACGGCACTATGGCTACACCTTC
-,-,TRBV2,TRBJ1-1,CASSGGAMNTEAFF,TGTGCCAGCAGTGGAGGGGCTATGAACACTGAAGCTTTCTTT
-,-,TRBV11-1,TRBJ1-1,CASSPGGYTEAFF,TGTGCCAGCAGCCCCGGGGGCTACACTGAAGCTTTCTTT
TRBD2,few,TRBV6-5,TRBJ2-7,CASSYSGTSWYNEQYF,TGTGCCAGCAGTTACTCTGGGACTAGCTGGTACAATGAGCAGTACTTC
TRBD1,-,TRBV20-1,TRBJ1-5,CSAGSQGGRNQPQHF,TGCAGTGCTGGATCCCAGGGGGGACGGAATCAGCCCCAGCATTTT
-,-,TRBV4-2,TRBJ2-1,CASSQVGRQGYNEQFF,TGTGCCAGCAGCCAAGTGGGGCGGCAGGGGTACAATGAGCAGTTCTTC
-,-,TRBV12-3/TRBV12-4,TRBJ1-1,CASSFHVSEAFF,TGTGCCAGCAGTTTTCATGTGTCAGAAGCTTTCTTT
TRBD2,-,TRBV2,TRBJ2-7,CASRWTSAVTVYEQYF,TGTGCCAGCAGGTGGACTAGCGCGGTAACCGTATACGAGCAGTACTTC
-,few,TRBV12-3/TRBV12-4,TRBJ1-6,CASSLGGRNNSPLHF,TGTGCCAGCAGTCTCGGGGGGCGAAATAATTCACCCCTCCACTTT
TRBD1,-,TRBV10-3,TRBJ1-2,CAIKPAGGLANYGYTF,TGTGCCATCAAACCGGCAGGGGGCTTAGCTAACTATGGCTACACCTTC
TRBD1,-,TRBV12-3/TRBV12-4,TRBJ1-5,CASRFTGAYNQPQHF,TGTGCCAGCAGGTTCACAGGGGCCTACAATCAGCCCCAGCATTTT
TRBD1,-,TRBV3-1,TRBJ1-1,CASSYRGLDTEAFF,TGTGCCAGCTCCTACAGGGGGCTGGACACTGAAGCTTTCTTT
TRBD2,-,TRBV27,TRBJ2-7,CASSTLLAAYEQYF,TGTGCCAGCAGTACCTTACTAGCGGCCTACGAGCAGTACTTC
TRBD1,many,TRBV20-1,TRBJ1-6,CSARAIPGQRNSPLHF,TGCAGTGCTAGAGCCATACCGGGACAGAGAAATTCACCCCTCCACTTT
-,few,TRBV11-2,TRBJ1-2,CASSSVGRTVFYGYTF,TGTGCCAGCAGCTCGGTGGGACGTACGGTTTTCTATGGCTACACCTTC
-,-,TRBV5-6,TRBJ2-3,CASSLASFTTPSTDTQYF,TGTGCCAGCAGCTTAGCGTCATTTACGACCCCTAGCACAGATACGCAGTATTTT
-,-,TRBV20-1,TRBJ2-7,CSARRAETYEQYF,TGCAGTGCTAGACGGGCAGAGACCTACGAGCAGTACTTC
TRBD2,few,TRBV5-5,TRBJ2-1,CASSLLVGSGSYNEQFF,TGTGCCAGCAGCTTGCTCGTCGGTAGCGGGTCCTACAATGAGCAGTTCTTC
TRBD1,-,TRBV7-9,TRBJ2-5,CASSREGQGAETQYF,TGTGCCAGCAGCCGAGAGGGACAGGGGGCAGAGACCCAGTACTTC
-,once,TRBV7-9,TRBJ1-6,CASRSGTHNSPLHF,TGTGCCAGCAGGTCCGGGACCCATAATTCACCCCTCCACTTT
TRBD1,-,TRBV30,TRBJ2-5,CAWSTGDNEQYF,TGTGCCTGGTCCACAGGGGACAATGAGCAGTACTTC
-,-,TRBV9,TRBJ1-1,CASSVDLRKNTEAFF,TGTGCCAGCAGCGTAGATCTCAGAAAGAACACTGAAGCTTTCTTT
-,-,TRBV20-1,TRBJ2-5,CSASGLGLETQYF,TGCAGTGCTTCGGGTTTGGGATTAGAGACCCAGTACTTC
-,-,TRBV5-1,TRBJ2-2,CASSLVLVSGELFF,TGCGCCAGCAGCTTGGTCCTAGTATCCGGGGAGCTGTTTTTT
-,-,TRBV27,TRBJ2-7,CASSLSGGGQETRYF,TGTGCCAGCAGTTTATCTGGGGGGGGGCAAGAGACCCGGTACTTC
-,-,TRBV20-1,TRBJ2-1,CSAHPPGTYNEQFF,TGCAGTGCTCACCCCCCCGGGACTTACAATGAGCAGTTCTTC